Below are 5 T cell receptor beta chains sequenced from a single sample in a study of CD8+ T cells in alopecia areata. It was cDNA, reverse transcribed from extracted RNA, that served as the sequencing template. Produced via immunoSEQ multiplex PCR; TCRdb's table is partial and in-frame only. This sample has about 180,000 clones; roughly half occur once, and the top ten carry 9.5% to 13%. The treatment is: oral pan-JAK inhibitor, 5-10 mg twice daily. Sequenced here: CD8+ T cells sorted from blood, sampled around week 54, from a patient treated with tofacitinib. All receptors derive from a human donor with alopecia areata.

With respect to this clone: This specimen includes other DNA sequences encoding the same CDR3. The chain combines TRBV7-9 with TRBJ1-5; D remains unclear. From germline, CDR1 is SEHNR and CDR2 FQNEAQ (reference sequence). This CDR3 spans 12 amino acids. V gave up 0 bases and J gave up 6 bases, with 3 bases separating them. The CDR3: CASSLASQPQHF. The CDR3 nucleotides are TGTGCCAGCAGCTTAGCGTCTCAGCCCCAGCATTTT. Full variable domain (remainder filled in from reference TRBV7-9 and TRBJ1-5): DTGVSQNPRHKITKRGQNVTFRCDPISEHNRLYWYRQTLGQGPEFLTYFQNEAQLEKSRLLSDRFSAERPKGSFSTLEIQRTEQGDSAMYLCASSLASQPQHFGDGTRLSIL.

This clone was seen only a few times. This probably arose from a read error, given a far larger clone one base away. The identical CDR3 is also encoded by other nucleotide sequences in the sample. The J gene is TRBJ2-7, the V gene TRBV7-9; D is undetermined. Trimming stripped 3 bases from V and 1 base from J, with 1 base between. This CDR3 region has 11 residues. Germline V CDR1 and CDR2: SEHNR, FQNEAQ (reference sequence). CDR3 coding DNA: TGTGCCAGCAGCTTTTCCTACGAGCAGTACTTC. Amino acids: CASSFSYEQYF.

The chain couples TRBV30 to TRBJ1-5, with D unresolved. Germline-derived CDR1 and CDR2 are GTSNPN and SVGIG (reference sequence). The V and J ends lost 4 bases and 0 bases respectively, with 13 bases between them. The CDR3 has 15 residues. DNA for the CDR3: TGTGCCTGGAAAAAAGGTGGTAATAGCAATCAGCCCCAGCATTTT. Amino acid sequence: CAWKKGGNSNQPQHF.

The V and J genes are TRBV27 and TRBJ2-2; no firm D call. The CDR3 has 12 residues. V gave up 2 bases and J gave up 7 bases, with 5 bases separating them. CDR1 MNHEY and CDR2 SMNVEV come from the germline V gene (reference sequence). For the CDR3, the DNA is TGTGCCAGCAGTTTAGGTGGCGGGGAGCTGTTTTTT. Residues: CASSLGGGELFF.

This clone showed up just a few times. This chain uses TRBV10-3 with TRBJ2-5; perhaps TRBD2 as D (5 bases). The CDR3 extends over 13 amino acids. Trimming left V 6 bases short and J 4 bases short, with 12 bases between. Germline CDR1 is ENHRY and CDR2 is SYGVKD. The DNA of the CDR3 is TGTGCCATCAGGGGAGAAACCGCAGAGACCCAGTACTTC. Its translation is CAIRGETAETQYF.